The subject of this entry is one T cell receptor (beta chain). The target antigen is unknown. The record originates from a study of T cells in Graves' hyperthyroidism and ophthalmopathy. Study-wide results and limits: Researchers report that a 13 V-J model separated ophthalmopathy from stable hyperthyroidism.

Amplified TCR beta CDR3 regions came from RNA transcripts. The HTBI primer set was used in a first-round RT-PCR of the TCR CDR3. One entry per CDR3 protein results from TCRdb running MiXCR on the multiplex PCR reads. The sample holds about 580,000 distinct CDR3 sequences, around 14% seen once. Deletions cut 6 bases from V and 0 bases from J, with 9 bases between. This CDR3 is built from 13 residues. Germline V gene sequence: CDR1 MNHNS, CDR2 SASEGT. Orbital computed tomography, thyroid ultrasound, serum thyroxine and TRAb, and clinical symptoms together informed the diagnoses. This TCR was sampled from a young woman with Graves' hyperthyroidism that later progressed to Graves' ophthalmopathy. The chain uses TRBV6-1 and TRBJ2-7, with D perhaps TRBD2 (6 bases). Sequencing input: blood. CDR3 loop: CASRKTSSYEQYF. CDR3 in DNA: TGTGCCAGCAGGAAGACTAGCTCCTACGAGCAGTACTTC.